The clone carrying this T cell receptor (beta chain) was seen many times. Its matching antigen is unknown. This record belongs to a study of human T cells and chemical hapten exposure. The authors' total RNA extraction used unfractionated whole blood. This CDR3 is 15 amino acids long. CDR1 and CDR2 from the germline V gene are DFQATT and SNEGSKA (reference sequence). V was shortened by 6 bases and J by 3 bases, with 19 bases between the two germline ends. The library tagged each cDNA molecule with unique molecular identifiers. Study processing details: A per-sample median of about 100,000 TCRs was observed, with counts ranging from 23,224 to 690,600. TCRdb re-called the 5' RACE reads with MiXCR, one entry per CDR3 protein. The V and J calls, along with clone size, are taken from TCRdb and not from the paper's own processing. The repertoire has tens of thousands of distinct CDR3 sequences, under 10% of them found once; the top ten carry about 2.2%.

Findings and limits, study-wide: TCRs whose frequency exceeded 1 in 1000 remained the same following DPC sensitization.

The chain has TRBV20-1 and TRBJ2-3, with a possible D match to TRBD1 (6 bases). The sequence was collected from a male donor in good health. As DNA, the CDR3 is TGCAGTGCCCCACCAGAGGTTAGGGGGACAGATACGCAGTATTTT. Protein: CSAPPEVRGTDTQYF.